The 28 T cell receptor beta chains below come from one sample, sequenced in a study of technical replicates of blood from a handful of donors. Sequencing used immunoSEQ multiplex PCR; TCRdb keeps in-frame clones, though not all of them. The sample carries 91,000 or so clones, over 85% recorded once. The specimen was T cells isolated from PBMCs. These receptors all stem from a human donor in good health.

This chain links TRBV9 with TRBJ1-1; D unresolved. With 0 bases removed from V and 1 base from J, the gap between germline ends came to 10 bases. This CDR3 comprises 15 residues. CDR1 and CDR2 from the germline V gene are SGDLS and YYNGEE. The CDR3 loop reads CASSVVETGNTEAFF. Here the CDR3 DNA reads TGTGCCAGCAGCGTAGTTGAGACGGGGAACACTGAAGCTTTCTTT. Using reference TRBV9 and TRBJ1-1 for the parts outside the CDR3, the full variable domain is DSGVTQTPKHLITATGQRVTLRCSPRSGDLSVYWYQQSLDQGLQFLIQYYNGEERAKGNILERFSAQQFPDLHSELNLSSLELGDSALYFCASSVVETGNTEAFFGQGTRLTVV.

This chain's CDR3 is CSAGDYYEQYF. CDR3 DNA sequence: TGCAGTGCTGGGGACTACTACGAGCAGTACTTC. The gene calls are TRBV20-1 and TRBJ2-7, with 7 bases that match TRBD2. The CDR3 contains 11 residues. Germline V gene lookup returns CDR1 DFQATT and CDR2 SNEGSKA (reference sequence). V shed 5 bases, J shed 3 bases, and the junction held 1 base outside the gene matches.

The chain uses TRBV12-5 and TRBJ2-7; 8 bases map to TRBD2. CDR1 and CDR2 (germline): LGHNT, FRNRAP. V dropped 5 bases and J dropped 4; count of bases not matched to a gene: 10. The CDR3 totals 15 residues. CDR3 sequence: CASGIPPERGYEQYF. CDR3 sequence (DNA): TGTGCTAGTGGTATTCCCCCAGAGCGGGGGTACGAGCAGTACTTC.

V and J are TRBV6-1 and TRBJ2-6; D is perhaps TRBD2 (6 bases). Germline V CDR1 and CDR2: MNHNS, SASEGT. Trimming removed 0 bases at V and 1 base at J, with 7 bases between. The CDR3 is made up of 16 amino acids. As DNA, the CDR3 is TGTGCCAGCAGTGAAGCCCGGGGGTCTGGGGCCAACGTCCTGACTTTC. This gives the protein CASSEARGSGANVLTF.

Concerning this clone: The junction departs from the called germline gene at one end, perhaps through a read error. The V gene is TRBV7-3, the J gene TRBJ2-3; 7 bases are a match to TRBD2. Germline CDR1 reads SGHTA; CDR2 reads FQGTGA. The CDR3 is made up of 13 amino acids. In DNA form, the CDR3 reads TGTGCCAGTGCTGGCGGGAGCATAGATACGCAGTATTTT. As protein: CASAGGSIDTQYF.

The chain combines TRBV19 with TRBJ2-7; D possibly corresponds to TRBD2 (6 bases). V was pared by 6 bases and J by 3 bases, with 15 bases between. The CDR3 totals 14 residues. Germline CDR1 is LNHDA and CDR2 is SQIVND (reference sequence). Here the CDR3 DNA reads TGTGCCAGTAGCCTAACGGGGGAGATCTACGAGCAGTACTTC. Residues: CASSLTGEIYEQYF.

The rearrangement joins TRBV30 to TRBJ2-2; 10 nucleotides agree with TRBD1. Germline CDR1 and CDR2: GTSNPN and SVGIG (reference sequence). This CDR3 is built from 13 residues. The V gene end was trimmed by 5 bases and the J gene end by 3 bases; junction bases not matched to a gene: 0. The chain's CDR3 is CAWGTGDTGELFF. CDR3 nucleotides: TGTGCCTGGGGGACAGGGGACACCGGGGAGCTGTTTTTT.

The rearrangement uses TRBV4-1 and TRBJ1-5; D possibly corresponds to TRBD1 (5 bases). Trimming pared 4 bases from V and 2 bases from J, leaving 15 bases between. Germline CDR1 reads MGHRA; CDR2 reads YSYEKL. The CDR3 has 16 residues. CDR3 sequence reads: CASSRLGGGGNQPQHF. The CDR3 coding sequence is TGCGCCAGCAGCCGCCTTGGCGGGGGTGGCAATCAGCCCCAGCATTTT.

The chain is built from TRBV14 and TRBJ2-7; 9 positions match TRBD2. The CDR3 extends over 14 amino acids. Per germline, CDR1 SGHDN and CDR2 FVKESK. With 6 bases clipped from V and 1 base from J, the junction kept 4 bases outside the gene matches. The CDR3 protein is CASRDTSGSYEQYF. The CDR3, as DNA: TGTGCCAGCAGGGACACTAGCGGGTCCTACGAGCAGTACTTC.

The chain is built from TRBV30 and TRBJ2-7, with 13 bases fitting TRBD2. The germline gives CDR1 GTSNPN, CDR2 SVGIG (reference sequence). The V gene end was trimmed by 5 bases and the J gene end by 7 bases; junction bases not matched to a gene: 8. The length of the CDR3 is 14 residues. CDR3 in amino acids: CAWAITSGRGEQYF. The CDR3 DNA reads as TGTGCCTGGGCAATTACTAGCGGGAGGGGGGAGCAGTACTTC.

This chain uses TRBV7-9 with TRBJ2-3, with TRBD2 matching 8 bases. V lost 2 bases and J lost 2; bases outside the gene matches: 3. Germline loops: CDR1 SEHNR, CDR2 FQNEAQ (reference sequence). The CDR3 is made up of 15 amino acids. In DNA form, the CDR3 reads TGTGCCAGCAGCTTAAGAGCGGGAGACACAGATACGCAGTATTTT. Its translation: CASSLRAGDTDTQYF.

This chain connects TRBV6-1 to TRBJ2-1; 8 positions match TRBD2. Germline V gene lookup returns CDR1 MNHNS and CDR2 SASEGT. This CDR3 contains 14 residues. Losses at the gene ends were 7 bases for V and 9 bases for J; bases not matched to a gene: 11. The CDR3 nucleotides read TGTGCCAGCATTCCCGGGACTAGATTGTTTGAGCAGTTCTTC. This codes for CASIPGTRLFEQFF.

This chain joins TRBV6-6 and TRBJ2-7; 7 bases match TRBD1. The junction had 11 bases not matched to a gene; V was cut back by 7 bases and J by 5 bases. The CDR3 is 14 residues long. CDR1 MNHNY and CDR2 SVGAGI come from the germline V gene (reference sequence). CDR3 region: CASTRGGAVNEQYF. For the CDR3, the DNA is TGTGCCAGCACTAGAGGGGGCGCAGTTAACGAGCAGTACTTC.

This chain joins TRBV7-9 and TRBJ2-5; no clear D gene. CDR3 size: 13 residues. Germline assignment: CDR1 SEHNR and CDR2 FQNEAQ (reference sequence). V was clipped by 4 bases and J by 5 bases, with 11 bases between them. DNA of the CDR3: TGTGCCAGCAGCTCCTCAGCGTACGAGACCCAGTACTTC. Translation gives CASSSSAYETQYF.

The rearrangement links TRBV28 to TRBJ1-5; D perhaps matches TRBD1 (6 bases). This CDR3 has 14 residues. Germline V gene sequence: CDR1 MDHEN, CDR2 SYDVKM. The ends were cut back, 2 bases at V and 7 bases at J, with 12 bases in the middle. Here the CDR3 reads CASSLTGFRQPQHF. As DNA, the CDR3 is TGTGCCAGCAGTTTAACAGGGTTTAGGCAGCCCCAGCATTTT.

This chain uses TRBV5-6 with TRBJ2-5, with TRBD2 as a possible D gene (5 bases). CDR3 length: 15 amino acids. Germline values: CDR1 SGHDT, CDR2 YYEEEE. V lost 1 base to trimming and J lost 5 bases, with 15 bases between them. The DNA for the CDR3 is TGTGCCAGCAGCTTGATTCAAGAGCGGTATGAGACCCAGTACTTC. This translates into CASSLIQERYETQYF.

The genes are TRBV18 and TRBJ2-6; 9 bases align to TRBD1. Germline V gene lookup returns CDR1 KGHSH and CDR2 LQKENI. The CDR3 runs to 17 residues. The junction had 3 bases not matched to a gene; V was cut back by 3 bases and J by 0 bases. The chain's CDR3 is CASSPGTGRSGANVLTF. CDR3 in DNA: TGTGCCAGCTCACCGGGGACAGGGCGCTCTGGGGCCAACGTCCTGACTTTC.

J is TRBJ1-2 and V is TRBV9; D ambiguous. The germline V gene has CDR1 SGDLS and CDR2 YYNGEE. This CDR3 spans 16 amino acids. The V gene lost 1 base and the J gene lost 2 bases, with 15 bases spanning the gap. CDR3 nucleotide sequence: TGTGCCAGCAGCGTAAGCTCCTTCGAGGGCAACTATGGCTACACCTTC. This encodes CASSVSSFEGNYGYTF.

This sequence joins TRBV7-9 and TRBJ1-1; maybe TRBD1 (6 bases). Germline values: CDR1 SEHNR, CDR2 FQNEAQ (reference sequence). Trimming took 1 base from V and 1 from J, leaving 7 bases between them. This CDR3 has 14 amino acids. The CDR3 spells CASSLEQGNTEAFF. The CDR3 DNA follows: TGTGCCAGCAGCTTAGAACAGGGGAACACTGAAGCTTTCTTT.

V and J are TRBV27 and TRBJ2-3; 9 bases match TRBD2. Unmatched junction bases numbered 6, after V lost 5 bases and J lost 6 bases. Germline values: CDR1 MNHEY, CDR2 SMNVEV (reference sequence). The CDR3 sequence is 14 residues long. The CDR3 reads CASSQLAGFDTQYF. The DNA of the CDR3 is TGTGCCAGCAGTCAGCTAGCGGGATTTGATACGCAGTATTTT.

The V call is TRBV19, the J call TRBJ2-1, with TRBD2 identical over 7 bases. This CDR3 is built from 18 residues. Germline CDR1 and CDR2: LNHDA and SQIVND (reference sequence). V shed 0 bases, J shed 2 bases, and the junction held 10 bases outside the gene matches. CDR3 amino acids: CASSIDLGGNPPYNEQFF. In DNA form, the CDR3 reads TGTGCCAGTAGTATAGATCTGGGGGGGAACCCCCCCTACAATGAGCAGTTCTTC.

CDR3 loop: CASSLGGGVSSYEQYF. The CDR3 bases are TGCGCCAGCAGCTTGGGTGGCGGGGTTAGCTCCTACGAGCAGTACTTC. This chain uses TRBV5-1 with TRBJ2-7; possibly TRBD2 for D (6 bases). CDR1 and CDR2 from the germline V gene are SGHRS and YFSETQ. This CDR3 region has 16 residues. The germline V and J ends were trimmed by 0 bases and 0 bases, with 13 bases remaining between them.

The V call is TRBV7-8, the J call TRBJ1-1, with TRBD1 identical over 10 bases. CDR1 is SGHVS, CDR2 FQNEAQ, per germline. The ends lost 5 bases at V and 1 base at J; junction bases unmatched: 1. The CDR3 contains 14 residues. CDR3 protein: CASSRTGGNTEAFF. CDR3 in DNA: TGTGCCAGCAGCCGGACAGGGGGGAACACTGAAGCTTTCTTT.

The rearrangement links TRBV6-5 to TRBJ2-2, with D unclear. V was shortened by 0 bases and J by 4 bases, with 6 bases between the two germline ends. The CDR3 loop spans 14 amino acids. CDR1 is MNHEY, CDR2 SVGAGI, per germline. The CDR3 DNA reads TGTGCCAGCAGTTACTCTAGTCGCACCGGGGAGCTGTTTTTT. It translates to CASSYSSRTGELFF.

The chain couples TRBV7-2 to TRBJ1-1; 8 nucleotides agree with TRBD1. This CDR3 comprises 12 residues. V lost 5 bases to trimming and J lost 8 bases; unmatched junction nucleotides: 4. CDR1 SGHTA and CDR2 FQGNSA come from the germline V gene. The CDR3 bases are TGTGCCAGCAGCCTTCGGACAGGGGAAGCTTTCTTT. Translated: CASSLRTGEAFF.

The V call is TRBV7-3, the J call TRBJ2-1; perhaps TRBD1 as D (6 bases). CDR1 is SGHTA and CDR2 is FQGTGA in the germline V gene. The CDR3 contains 12 residues. The V end lost 4 bases, the J end lost 13 bases, and 14 bases lay between the germline ends. The DNA of the CDR3 is TGTGCCAGCAGCTCCCTAGGGGGTTATCAGTTCTTC. Its protein is CASSSLGGYQFF.

V usage is TRBV6-5 and J usage is TRBJ2-2; D gene ambiguous. The CDR3 sequence is 12 residues long. V lost 5 bases and J lost 6, with 7 bases in between. In germline, CDR1 is MNHEY, CDR2 SVGAGI. In DNA form, the CDR3 reads TGTGCCAGCAGTGTAATGTCCGGGGAGCTGTTTTTT. Translating gives CASSVMSGELFF.

This sequence joins TRBV9 and TRBJ2-7; D is perhaps TRBD2 (5 bases). Germline V gene data show CDR1 as SGDLS and CDR2 as YYNGEE. With 2 bases removed from V and 7 bases from J, the gap between germline ends came to 13 bases. The CDR3 runs to 13 residues. CDR3 residues: CASSVYSAGEQYF. The CDR3 DNA follows: TGTGCCAGCAGCGTGTATAGCGCGGGTGAGCAGTACTTC.